This T cell receptor beta chain derives from a study of regulatory T cells in long-lasting Graves disease. Germline V gives CDR1 GTSNPN, CDR2 SVGIG (reference sequence). The ends were cut back, 3 bases at V and 5 bases at J, with 14 bases in the middle. CDR3 size: 13 residues. This clonotype has a count of ten or more. The antigen remains undetermined. Study-level points and caveats: Those with persistent Graves' had less TCR diversity than newly diagnosed patients.

TCR beta libraries were built with iRepertoire HTBI primers and Arm-PCR of CDR3 regions. TCRdb re-called the multiplex PCR reads through MiXCR, storing one row per CDR3 protein. The data show around 450,000 distinct CDR3 sequences, roughly 16% seen once. Time point described: newly diagnosed GD, antithyroid drugs for less than 3 months. The TCR library was made from RNA that had been extracted from PBMCs in TRIzol. This sample was shared with a second study, whose subject was T cells in Graves' hyperthyroidism and ophthalmopathy. From that paper: Uncontrolled infection, other autoimmune disease, pregnancy or lactation disqualified patients from enrolment. Primed by the HTBI set, a first-round RT-PCR was run on the TCR CDR3. Also found in blood were most expanded thyroid clonotypes above 0.001.

The sequence was obtained from a man aged 35 to 55 with Graves disease. The chain has TRBV30 and TRBJ2-7; TRBD2 might be the D (6 bases). The material was peripheral blood mononuclear cells (PBMCs), obtained at new diagnosis, from a patient treated with antithyroid drugs. DNA of the CDR3: TGTGCCTGGAGAACGGGAGTTTCCCACGAGCAGTACTTC. The encoded protein is CAWRTGVSHEQYF.